Each of the 20 T cell receptor beta chains below was sequenced from the same sample in a study of blood T cells in healthy people across ages. Next came a second PCR, run for roughly 6 to 11 cycles, which used a sample-barcoded 5' primer along with a J-beta primer mix. In TCRdb, the 5' RACE reads were re-called with MiXCR into one record per CDR3 protein. This sample has roughly 720,000 distinct CDR3 sequences, with 50% to 65% found just once. Source material: blood. The receptors originated from an elderly man in good health.

The chain is built from TRBV4-2 and TRBJ1-2, with 7 bases that match TRBD1. The V segment lost 1 base and the J segment 4 bases; nucleotides outside the gene matches: 9. This CDR3 contains 16 residues. Germline V lookup: CDR1 LGHNA, CDR2 YNFKEQ. The CDR3, as DNA: TGTGCCAGCAGCCAAGCCCCCCTCCGGGACAGCTATGGCTACACCTTC. Protein: CASSQAPLRDSYGYTF.

The gene calls are TRBV7-2 and TRBJ2-6; 9 bases match TRBD2. The V and J ends lost 3 bases and 4 bases, in that order; junction bases with no gene match: 13. Germline loops: CDR1 SGHTA, CDR2 FQGNSA. This CDR3 comprises 19 residues. CDR3 DNA sequence: TGTGCCAGCAGCTTGATGACTAGCGGAGGGGTGCCCGGGGCCAACGTCCTGACTTTC. It specifies CASSLMTSGGVPGANVLTF. The full variable domain, in which reference TRBV7-2 and TRBJ2-6 provide the parts outside the CDR3, is GAGVSQSPSNKVTEKGKDVELRCDPISGHTALYWYRQSLGQGLEFLIYFQGNSAPDKSGLPSDRFSAERTGGSVSTLTIQRTQQEDSAVYLCASSLMTSGGVPGANVLTFGAGSRLTVL.

As concerns this clonotype: Germline and junction disagree at one end, which may indicate a read error. The chain carries TRBV9 and TRBJ2-5; possible D gene TRBD2, 5 bases. Germline lookup yields CDR1 SGDLS and CDR2 YYNGEE. The CDR3 covers 16 residues. The CDR3 spells CAGSVGPGYGQETQYF. The DNA of the CDR3 is TGTGCCGGCAGCGTAGGGCCGGGATATGGCCAAGAGACCCAGTACTTC. Full variable domain (outside the CDR3, taken from reference TRBV9 and TRBJ2-5): DSGVTQTPKHLITATGQRVTLRCSPRSGDLSVYWYQQSLDQGLQFLIQYYNGEERAKGNILERFSAQQFPDLHSELNLSSLELGDSALYFCAGSVGPGYGQETQYFGPGTRLLVL.

This chain uses TRBV7-2 with TRBJ2-1; D not resolved. Germline CDR1 and CDR2: SGHTA and FQGNSA. This CDR3 has 12 amino acids. V shed 6 bases and J shed 10 bases, with 13 bases lying between them. CDR3 coding DNA: TGTGCCAGCAGTCCGGTTGGGATCGAGCAGTTCTTC. Its translation: CASSPVGIEQFF. Filled out from reference TRBV7-2 and TRBJ2-1, the complete variable domain reads GAGVSQSPSNKVTEKGKDVELRCDPISGHTALYWYRQSLGQGLEFLIYFQGNSAPDKSGLPSDRFSAERTGGSVSTLTIQRTQQEDSAVYLCASSPVGIEQFFGPGTRLTVL.

The chain employs TRBV7-9 and TRBJ2-3, with D tentatively TRBD2 (5 bases). Germline-derived CDR1 and CDR2 are SEHNR and FQNEAQ (reference sequence). The CDR3 contains 15 residues. Between the trimmed V and J ends, which lost 2 bases and 6 bases, there was a span of 15 bases. In DNA form, the CDR3 reads TGTGCCAGCAGCTTAAGGCTATCGGGGAGCGATACGCAGTATTTT. Protein sequence: CASSLRLSGSDTQYF.

This clonotype was seen a few times. V and J are TRBV4-2 and TRBJ2-3, with 10 positions matching TRBD1. Per the germline V gene, CDR1 is LGHNA and CDR2 is YNFKEQ. The ends lost 0 bases at V and 6 bases at J; junction bases unmatched: 6. CDR3 size: 16 residues. CDR3 region: CASSQEVGTGEDTQYF. The CDR3 region has the DNA TGTGCCAGCAGCCAAGAGGTCGGGACAGGGGAGGATACGCAGTATTTT.

V usage is TRBV28 and J usage is TRBJ1-1; 9 bases fit TRBD1. J gave up 2 bases and V 5 bases, and 12 bases lay outside the gene matches. Germline V CDR1 and CDR2: MDHEN, SYDVKM. This CDR3 comprises 17 residues. The CDR3 reads CASSVGTGRVGNTEAFF. The CDR3, as DNA: TGTGCCAGCAGTGTTGGGACAGGGCGTGTCGGCAACACTGAAGCTTTCTTT.

The chain recombines TRBV20-1 with TRBJ2-5; the match to TRBD1 covers 10 bases. The J call may be faulty, since TRBJ2-7 better matches the DNA end. CDR1 is DFQATT and CDR2 is SNEGSKA in the germline V gene (reference sequence). CDR3 size: 14 residues. The DNA for the CDR3 is TGCAGTGTTCCCGGGACAGGGGTCGTCCACGAGCAGTACTTC. Translated, it gives CSVPGTGVVHEQYF.

The chain links TRBV7-2 to TRBJ2-1, with 8 bases fitting TRBD1. This CDR3 comprises 16 residues. The V gene's germline CDR1 is SGHTA and CDR2 FQGNSA. The V and J ends lost 5 bases and 2 bases, in that order; junction bases with no gene match: 8. CDR3 DNA: TGTGCCAGCAGCCTCCTACAGGGACAGGCCTACAATGAGCAGTTCTTC. Residues: CASSLLQGQAYNEQFF.

The chain links TRBV4-1 to TRBJ2-7, with a tentative D call TRBD1 (6 bases). Trimming took off 0 bases at V and 5 bases at J, with 20 bases between the two ends. This CDR3 region has 17 residues. Per germline, CDR1 MGHRA and CDR2 YSYEKL. CDR3 coding DNA: TGCGCCAGCAGCCAAGAAAGGTCACAGGGCGGTCCAAACGAGCAGTACTTC. Translating it yields CASSQERSQGGPNEQYF.

The V gene is TRBV27, the J gene TRBJ2-7, with 8 bases fitting TRBD1. The J segment lost 5 bases and the V segment lost 2 bases, leaving 2 bases of the junction unmatched. The length of the CDR3 is 13 residues. The germline gives CDR1 MNHEY, CDR2 SMNVEV (reference sequence). The DNA of the CDR3 is TGTGCCAGCAGTTTACAGGGGGCCCACGAGCAGTACTTC. Translation: CASSLQGAHEQYF.

This clonotype was seen only once. The chain joins TRBV5-6 to TRBJ2-3, with TRBD2 matching 8 bases. The CDR3 sequence is 15 residues long. Germline assignment: CDR1 SGHDT and CDR2 YYEEEE. Trimming took 0 bases from V and 14 from J; bases not matched to a gene: 14. The CDR3 sequence: CASSLVAGIGRYAYF. CDR3 DNA sequence: TGTGCCAGCAGCTTGGTAGCGGGAATCGGGAGATACGCGTATTTT.

This clonotype came up a few times. The chain couples TRBV5-1 to TRBJ1-2; TRBD1 is a possible D gene (6 bases). V lost 2 bases, J lost 7 bases, and 12 bases lay in between. The CDR3 contains 13 residues. CDR1 and CDR2 (germline): SGHRS, YFSETQ. CDR3 nucleotide sequence: TGCGCCAGCAGCTTACAGGGAACAGCTGGCTACACCTTC. Its translation is CASSLQGTAGYTF.

This rearrangement joins TRBV20-1 to TRBJ1-2; 11 positions agree with TRBD1. The germline V gene encodes CDR1 DFQATT and CDR2 SNEGSKA (reference sequence). With 5 bases clipped from V and 4 bases from J, the junction kept 9 bases outside the gene matches. This CDR3 is built from 15 residues. The CDR3 loop reads CSAGDRDRGSYGYTF. The CDR3 coding sequence is TGCAGTGCTGGCGACAGGGACAGGGGGTCCTATGGCTACACCTTC.

This clonotype was seen only a few times. This chain links TRBV10-3 with TRBJ1-2; D perhaps matches TRBD1 (5 bases). The germline V gene has CDR1 ENHRY and CDR2 SYGVKD. The CDR3 has 12 residues. Deletions cut 10 bases from V and 7 bases from J, with 16 bases between. The CDR3, as DNA: TGTGCCACCGAGATGGGGCCGTTTGGCTACACCTTC. It translates to CATEMGPFGYTF.

In its sample, this clonotype was seen a few times. The chain links TRBV9 to TRBJ2-2; D might be TRBD2 (6 bases). V gave up 0 bases and J gave up 7 bases, with 16 bases separating them. The CDR3 runs to 16 residues. Germline V CDR1 and CDR2: SGDLS, YYNGEE. The CDR3 bases are TGTGCCAGCAGCGTAGCGGTACGGGAGACGGACGGGGAGCTGTTTTTT. Translated, it gives CASSVAVRETDGELFF.

The rearrangement uses TRBV7-9 and TRBJ2-3; no reliable D call. The CDR3 is 12 residues long. V was cut by 2 bases and J by 14 bases, with 14 bases left in between. Germline V gene sequence: CDR1 SEHNR, CDR2 FQNEAQ (reference sequence). CDR3 residues: CASSLPTRYAYF. The DNA of the CDR3 is TGTGCCAGCAGCTTACCTACCCGATACGCGTATTTT. Full variable domain (outside the CDR3, taken from reference TRBV7-9 and TRBJ2-3): DTGVSQNPRHKITKRGQNVTFRCDPISEHNRLYWYRQTLGQGPEFLTYFQNEAQLEKSRLLSDRFSAERPKGSFSTLEIQRTEQGDSAMYLCASSLPTRYAYFGPGTRLTVL.

The chain employs TRBV10-3 and TRBJ2-3, with TRBD2 as a possible D gene (5 bases). The V gene lost 8 bases and the J gene lost 2 bases, with 11 bases spanning the gap. CDR3 size: 13 residues. Germline V gene data show CDR1 as ENHRY and CDR2 as SYGVKD. DNA of the CDR3: TGTGCCATCGGGAGCGGCAACACAGATACGCAGTATTTT. It codes for CAIGSGNTDTQYF.

In its sample, this clonotype was seen a few times. V gene TRBV12-3 or TRBV12-4 combines with J gene TRBJ1-2; D is unclear. This CDR3 comprises 15 residues. Trimming took off 4 bases at V and 8 bases at J, with 20 bases between the two ends. The CDR3 DNA reads as TGTGCCAGCAGTTATAGACCGACGGACGGCAAGGGCTACACCTTC. It yields the protein CASSYRPTDGKGYTF.

This clonotype was counted only a few times. The chain couples TRBV5-6 to TRBJ2-3; TRBD1 matches at 8 bases. This CDR3 has 17 residues. The germline CDR1 and CDR2 sequences are SGHDT and YYEEEE. V gave up 1 base and J gave up 5 bases; unmatched junction bases: 12. The CDR3 region has the DNA TGTGCCAGCAGCTTGTTTACCGCGCAGGGGGCGGAAGATACGCAGTATTTT. Encoded protein: CASSLFTAQGAEDTQYF.